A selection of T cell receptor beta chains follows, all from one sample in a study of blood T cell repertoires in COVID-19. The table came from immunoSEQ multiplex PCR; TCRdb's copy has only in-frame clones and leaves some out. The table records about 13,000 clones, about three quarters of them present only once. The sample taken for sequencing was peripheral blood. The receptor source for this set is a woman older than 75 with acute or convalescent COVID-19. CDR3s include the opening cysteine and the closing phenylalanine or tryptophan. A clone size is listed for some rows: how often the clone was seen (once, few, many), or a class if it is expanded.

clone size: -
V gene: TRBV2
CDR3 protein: CASSRTGLGYGYTF

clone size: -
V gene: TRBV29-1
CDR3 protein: CSVGDRAIQETQYF

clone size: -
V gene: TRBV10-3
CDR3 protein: CAIRTSGANTGELFF

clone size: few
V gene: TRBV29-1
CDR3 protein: CSALNRGTYEQYF

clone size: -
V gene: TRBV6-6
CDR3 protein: CASRSTSTDTQYF

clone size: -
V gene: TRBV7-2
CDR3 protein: CASSHGSYEQYF

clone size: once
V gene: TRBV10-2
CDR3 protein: CASSGRQMNTEAFF

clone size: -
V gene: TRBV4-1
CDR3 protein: CASSPRGSSYEQYF

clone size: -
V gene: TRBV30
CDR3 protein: CAWSDTPDRVNYGYTF

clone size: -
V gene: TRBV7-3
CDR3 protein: CASSLTDKYEQFF